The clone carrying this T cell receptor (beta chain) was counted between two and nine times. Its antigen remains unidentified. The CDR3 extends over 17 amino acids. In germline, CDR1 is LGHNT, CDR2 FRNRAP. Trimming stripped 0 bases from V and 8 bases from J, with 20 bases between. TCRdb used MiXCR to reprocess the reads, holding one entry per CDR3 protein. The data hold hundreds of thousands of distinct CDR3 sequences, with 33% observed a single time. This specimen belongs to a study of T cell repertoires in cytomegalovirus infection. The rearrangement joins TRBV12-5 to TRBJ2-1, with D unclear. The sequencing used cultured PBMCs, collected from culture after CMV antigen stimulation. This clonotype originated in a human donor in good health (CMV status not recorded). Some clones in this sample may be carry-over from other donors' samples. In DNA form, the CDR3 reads TGTGCTAGTGGTTTGGTACCGAGTCCTTGGGCTGTAGATGAGCAGTTCTTC. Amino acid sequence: CASGLVPSPWAVDEQFF.